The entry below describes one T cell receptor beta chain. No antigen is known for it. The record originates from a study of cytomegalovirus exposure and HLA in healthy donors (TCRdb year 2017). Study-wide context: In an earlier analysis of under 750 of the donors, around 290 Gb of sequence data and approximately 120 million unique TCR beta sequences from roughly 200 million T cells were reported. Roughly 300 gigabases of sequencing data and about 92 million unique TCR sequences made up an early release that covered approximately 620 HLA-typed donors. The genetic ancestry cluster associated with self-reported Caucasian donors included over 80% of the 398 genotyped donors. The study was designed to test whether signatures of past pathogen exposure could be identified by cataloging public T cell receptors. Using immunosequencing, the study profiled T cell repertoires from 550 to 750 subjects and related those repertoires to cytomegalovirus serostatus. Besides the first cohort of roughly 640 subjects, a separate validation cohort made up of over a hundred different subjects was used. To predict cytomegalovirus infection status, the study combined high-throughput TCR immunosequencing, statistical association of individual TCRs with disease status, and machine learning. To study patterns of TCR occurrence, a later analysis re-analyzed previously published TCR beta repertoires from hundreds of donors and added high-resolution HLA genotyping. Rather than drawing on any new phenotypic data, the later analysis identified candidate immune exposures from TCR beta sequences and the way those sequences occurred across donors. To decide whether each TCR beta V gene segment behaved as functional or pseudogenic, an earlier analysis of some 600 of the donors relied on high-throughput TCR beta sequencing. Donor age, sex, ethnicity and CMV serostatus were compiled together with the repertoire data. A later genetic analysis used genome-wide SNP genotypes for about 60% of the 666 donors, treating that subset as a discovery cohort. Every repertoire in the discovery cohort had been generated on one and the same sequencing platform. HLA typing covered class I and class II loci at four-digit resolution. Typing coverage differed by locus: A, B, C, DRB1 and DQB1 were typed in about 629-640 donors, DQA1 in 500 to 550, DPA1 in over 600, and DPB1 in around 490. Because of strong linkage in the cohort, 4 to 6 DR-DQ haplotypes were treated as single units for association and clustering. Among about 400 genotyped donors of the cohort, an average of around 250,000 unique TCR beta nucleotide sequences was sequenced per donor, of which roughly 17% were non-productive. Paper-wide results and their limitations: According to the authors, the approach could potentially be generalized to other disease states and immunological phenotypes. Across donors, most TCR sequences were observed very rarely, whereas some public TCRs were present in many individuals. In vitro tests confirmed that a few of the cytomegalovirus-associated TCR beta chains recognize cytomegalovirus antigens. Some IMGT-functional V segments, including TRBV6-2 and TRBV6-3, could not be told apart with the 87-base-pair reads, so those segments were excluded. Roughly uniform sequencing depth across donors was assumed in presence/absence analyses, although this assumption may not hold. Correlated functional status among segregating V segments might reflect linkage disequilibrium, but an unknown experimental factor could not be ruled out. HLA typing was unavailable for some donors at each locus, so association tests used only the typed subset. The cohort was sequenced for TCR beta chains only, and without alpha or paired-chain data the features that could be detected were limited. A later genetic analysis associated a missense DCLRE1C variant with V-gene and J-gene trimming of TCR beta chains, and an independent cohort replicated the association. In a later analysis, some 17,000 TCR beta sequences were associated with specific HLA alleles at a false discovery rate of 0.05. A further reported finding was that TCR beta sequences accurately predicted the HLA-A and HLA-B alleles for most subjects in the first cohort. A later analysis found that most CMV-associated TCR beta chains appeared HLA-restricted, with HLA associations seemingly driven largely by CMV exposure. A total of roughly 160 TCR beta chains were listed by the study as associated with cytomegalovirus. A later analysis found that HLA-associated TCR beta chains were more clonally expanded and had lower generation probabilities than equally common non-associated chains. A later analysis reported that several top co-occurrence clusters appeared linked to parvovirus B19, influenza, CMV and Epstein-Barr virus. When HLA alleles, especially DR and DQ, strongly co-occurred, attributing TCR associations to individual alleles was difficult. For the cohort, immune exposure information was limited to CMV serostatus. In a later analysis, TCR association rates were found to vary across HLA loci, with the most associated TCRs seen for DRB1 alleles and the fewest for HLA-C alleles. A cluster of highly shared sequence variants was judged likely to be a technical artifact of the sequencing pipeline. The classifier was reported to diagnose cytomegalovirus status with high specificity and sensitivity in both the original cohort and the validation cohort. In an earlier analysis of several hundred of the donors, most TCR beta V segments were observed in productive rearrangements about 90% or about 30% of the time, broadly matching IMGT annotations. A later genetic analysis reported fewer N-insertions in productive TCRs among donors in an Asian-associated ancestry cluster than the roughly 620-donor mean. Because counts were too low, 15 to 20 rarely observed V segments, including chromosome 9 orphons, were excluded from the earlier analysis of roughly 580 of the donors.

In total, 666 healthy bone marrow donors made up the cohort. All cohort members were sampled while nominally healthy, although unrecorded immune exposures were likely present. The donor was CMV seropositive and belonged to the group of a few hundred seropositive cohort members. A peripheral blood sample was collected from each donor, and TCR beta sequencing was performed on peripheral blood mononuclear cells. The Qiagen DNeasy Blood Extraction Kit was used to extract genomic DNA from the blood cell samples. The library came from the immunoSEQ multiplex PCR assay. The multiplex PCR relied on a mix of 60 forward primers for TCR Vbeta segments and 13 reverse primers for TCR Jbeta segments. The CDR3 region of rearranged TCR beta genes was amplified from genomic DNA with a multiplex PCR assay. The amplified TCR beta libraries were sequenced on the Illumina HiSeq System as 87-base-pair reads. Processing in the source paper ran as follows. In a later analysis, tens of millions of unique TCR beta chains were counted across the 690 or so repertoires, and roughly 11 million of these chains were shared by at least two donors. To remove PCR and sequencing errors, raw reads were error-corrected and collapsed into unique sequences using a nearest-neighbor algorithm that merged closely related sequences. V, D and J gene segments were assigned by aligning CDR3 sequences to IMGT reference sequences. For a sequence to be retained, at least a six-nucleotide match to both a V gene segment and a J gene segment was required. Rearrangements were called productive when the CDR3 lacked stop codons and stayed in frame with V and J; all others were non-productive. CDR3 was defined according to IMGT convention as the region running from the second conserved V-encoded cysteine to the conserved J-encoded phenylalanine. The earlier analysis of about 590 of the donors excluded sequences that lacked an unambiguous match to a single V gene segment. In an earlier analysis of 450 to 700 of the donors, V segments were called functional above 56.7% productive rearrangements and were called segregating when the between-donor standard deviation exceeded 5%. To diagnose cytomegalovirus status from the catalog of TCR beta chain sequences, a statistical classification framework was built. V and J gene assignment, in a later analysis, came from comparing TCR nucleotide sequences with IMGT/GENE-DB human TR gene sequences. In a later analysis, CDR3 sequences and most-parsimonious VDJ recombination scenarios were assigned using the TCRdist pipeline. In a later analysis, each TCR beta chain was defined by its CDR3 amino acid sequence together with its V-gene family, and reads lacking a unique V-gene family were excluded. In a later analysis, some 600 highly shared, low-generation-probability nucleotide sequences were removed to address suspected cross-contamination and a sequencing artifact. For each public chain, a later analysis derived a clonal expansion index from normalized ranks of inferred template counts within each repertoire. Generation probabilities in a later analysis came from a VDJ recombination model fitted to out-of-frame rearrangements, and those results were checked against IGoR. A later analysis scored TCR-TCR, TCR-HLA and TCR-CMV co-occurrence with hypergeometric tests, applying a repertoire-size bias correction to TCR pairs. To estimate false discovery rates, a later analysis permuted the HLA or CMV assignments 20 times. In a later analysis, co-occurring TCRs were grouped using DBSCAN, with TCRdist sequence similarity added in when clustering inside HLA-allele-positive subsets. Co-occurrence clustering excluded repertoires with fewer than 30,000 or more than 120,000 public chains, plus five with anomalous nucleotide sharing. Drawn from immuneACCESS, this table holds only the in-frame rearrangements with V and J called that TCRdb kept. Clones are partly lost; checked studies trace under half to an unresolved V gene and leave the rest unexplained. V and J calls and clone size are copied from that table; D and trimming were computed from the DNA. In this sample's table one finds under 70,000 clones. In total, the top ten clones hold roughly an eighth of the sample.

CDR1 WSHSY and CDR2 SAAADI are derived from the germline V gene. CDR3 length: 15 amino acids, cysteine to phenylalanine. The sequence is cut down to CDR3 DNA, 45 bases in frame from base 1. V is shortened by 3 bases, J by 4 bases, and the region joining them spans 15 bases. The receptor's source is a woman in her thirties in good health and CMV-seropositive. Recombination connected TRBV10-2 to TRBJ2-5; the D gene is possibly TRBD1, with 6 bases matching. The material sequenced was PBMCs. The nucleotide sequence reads TGCGCCAGCAGTGATTTCTGGGGGCTGGGAGAGACCCAGTACTTC. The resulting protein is CASSDFWGLGETQYF.